This T cell receptor (beta chain) was observed in a study of response to subunit inactivated influenza vaccine. This clonotype was detected only once. A read error may account for a junction end that differs from germline. The germline V gene has CDR1 SGHDT and CDR2 YYEEEE. This CDR3 has 14 residues. TCRdb re-analysed the RT-PCR reads in MiXCR, keeping a single row per CDR3 protein. The sample has hundreds of thousands of distinct CDR3 sequences, 15% to 19% seen once. Material: PBMCs from blood, obtained about 13 days after vaccination. The chain combines TRBV5-6 with TRBJ1-1; D is undetermined. This TCR was recovered from a man aged 45-65 years who received an inactivated influenza vaccine. The CDR3 loop reads CASSLSSLITEDFF. The CDR3 DNA sequence: TGTGCCAGCAGCTTGAGTTCGCTTATCACTGAAGATTTCTTT.